This T cell receptor beta chain is from a study of blood T cells in healthy people across ages. Study results and caveats: The percentage of naive T cells correlated strongly with TCR beta diversity. More naive CD4+ cells and higher diversity were found in long-lived than in aged donors.

A second roughly 6 to 11 cycle PCR used barcoded and J-beta primers. TCRdb analysed the 5' RACE reads with MiXCR anew, one entry per CDR3 protein. The table has 850,000 to 1,000,000 distinct CDR3 sequences, 45% to 50% seen once. Details on this clonotype: Its antigen remains unknown.

This CDR3 spans 16 amino acids. In germline, CDR1 is SEHNR, CDR2 FQNEAQ (reference sequence). V shed 4 bases and J shed 1 base, with 16 bases lying between them. The chain has TRBV7-9 and TRBJ1-1; the D is unclear. The sequence came from a young man in good health. The sample consisted of blood. The CDR3 DNA reads as TGTGCCAGCAGCTCCCGTGGCCCCGGACCGAACACTGAAGCTTTCTTT. This sequence encodes CASSSRGPGPNTEAFF.